These 29 T cell receptor beta chains were all obtained from the same sample, sequenced in a study of T cells after yellow fever vaccination. TCRdb passed the 5' RACE reads through MiXCR, listing each CDR3 protein once. The sample lists about 170,000 distinct CDR3 sequences, around 10% seen once, with roughly a third in the top ten. Sequencing used CD8+ T cells sorted from PBMCs, obtained 15 days after the yellow fever booster vaccination. The receptors were gathered from a man younger than 30 who received the YFV17D yellow fever vaccine.

This clonotype was observed at least ten times. The genes are TRBV5-1 and TRBJ1-5; 7 bases are shared with TRBD1. There are 14 residues in the CDR3. Per germline, CDR1 SGHRS and CDR2 YFSETQ. Trimming removed 4 bases from V and 4 bases from J; junction bases left unmatched: 5. Written as DNA, the CDR3 is TGCGCCAGCAGCCCGACAGGGCTTAATCAGCCCCAGCATTTT. Protein product: CASSPTGLNQPQHF.

The chain employs TRBV28 and TRBJ1-6; perhaps TRBD1 as D (5 bases). CDR3 length: 15 amino acids. V lost 5 bases and J lost 7, with 15 bases in between. Germline-derived CDR1 and CDR2 are MDHEN and SYDVKM. For the CDR3, the DNA is TGTGCCAGCAGTGCAGGACCCCAGGGCAATTCACCCCTCCACTTT. This gives the protein CASSAGPQGNSPLHF.

This clonotype has a handful of counts. The chain joins TRBV11-2 to TRBJ2-5; TRBD2 agrees at 12 bases. The CDR3 has 16 residues. The germline CDR1 and CDR2 sequences are SGHAT and FQNNGV. V gave up 5 bases and J gave up 0 bases; unmatched junction bases: 4. The CDR3 is CASSPGLAGYQETQYF. For the CDR3, the DNA is TGTGCCAGCAGCCCTGGACTAGCGGGGTACCAAGAGACCCAGTACTTC.

The V call is TRBV5-8, the J call TRBJ2-2, with unresolved D. Germline V gene data show CDR1 as SGHTS and CDR2 as YDEGEE. The ends were cut back, 4 bases at V and 0 bases at J, with 7 bases in the middle. The CDR3 runs to 14 residues. The CDR3 DNA is TGTGCCAGCAGCCCACGAACGAACACCGGGGAGCTGTTTTTT. Translation: CASSPRTNTGELFF.

CDR3: CASSYSRTVGNTIYF. DNA of the CDR3: TGTGCCAGCAGTTACTCCCGGACAGTAGGAAACACCATATATTTT. The chain recombines TRBV6-5 with TRBJ1-3, with D possibly TRBD1 on 6 matching bases. V lost 0 bases, J lost 4 bases, and 10 bases lay in between. CDR1 is MNHEY and CDR2 is SVGAGI in the germline V gene. The CDR3 is 15 amino acids.

This chain joins TRBV4-1 and TRBJ1-1; 11 bases fit TRBD1. The V and J ends lost 2 bases and 4 bases, in that order; junction bases with no gene match: 6. Germline V gene lookup returns CDR1 MGHRA and CDR2 YSYEKL. The CDR3 has 16 residues. Here the CDR3 reads CASSQMGQGVFTEAFF. As DNA, the CDR3 is TGCGCCAGCAGCCAAATGGGACAGGGGGTCTTCACTGAAGCTTTCTTT.

As for this clonotype: One junction end disagrees with the germline gene, perhaps due to a read error. CDR3 residues: CASRLSPGYGYTF. The CDR3 DNA reads TGTGCCAGCAGATTATCTCCGGGGTATGGCTACACCTTC. The V gene is TRBV27, the J gene TRBJ1-2; D not certain. CDR1 is MNHEY, CDR2 SMNVEV, per germline (reference sequence). CDR3 length equals 13 residues.

This clonotype has more than one count but fewer than ten. The CDR3 is CASSSTDRLETQYF. CDR3 nucleotide sequence: TGCGCCAGCAGCTCCACAGACAGGTTAGAGACCCAGTACTTC. This chain uses TRBV5-1 with TRBJ2-5; possibly TRBD1 for D (6 bases). Germline CDR1 SGHRS, CDR2 YFSETQ. Trimming removed 3 bases from V and 4 bases from J, with 13 bases in between. This CDR3 spans 14 amino acids.

This chain links TRBV23-1 with TRBJ2-7, with 9 bases matching TRBD1. TRBV23-1 is recorded as an ORF, its role being uncertain. V lost 4 bases to trimming and J lost 5 bases; unmatched junction nucleotides: 6. The CDR3 has 14 amino acids. In DNA, the CDR3 is TGCGCCAGCAGTCCGCCGGGACAGGGAAACGAGCAGTACGTC. It is translated as CASSPPGQGNEQYV.

The rearrangement links TRBV6-2 or TRBV6-3 to TRBJ1-3, with D unresolved. This CDR3 contains 16 residues. Trimming took 2 bases from V and 1 from J, leaving 12 bases between them. The germline gives CDR1 MNHEY, CDR2 SVGEGT. The chain's CDR3 is CASSYGSSLSGNTIYF. Written as DNA, the CDR3 is TGTGCCAGCAGTTACGGGAGTTCCTTGTCTGGAAACACCATATATTTT.

The chain has TRBV7-6 and TRBJ2-1, with no clear D. Germline CDR1 SGHVS, CDR2 FNYEAQ. The V end lost 2 bases, the J end lost 1 base, and 18 bases lay between the germline ends. This CDR3 spans 18 amino acids. The CDR3 spells CASSLPPQAEGSYNEQFF. The CDR3 DNA reads as TGTGCCAGCAGCTTACCTCCTCAGGCAGAAGGATCCTACAATGAGCAGTTCTTC.

This clonotype appeared many times. This rearrangement joins TRBV27 to TRBJ2-1, with D perhaps given as TRBD1 or TRBD2 (6 bases each). Deletions cut 2 bases from V and 9 bases from J, with 17 bases between. Germline lookup yields CDR1 MNHEY and CDR2 SMNVEV (reference sequence). The CDR3 spans 15 residues. In nucleotides, the CDR3 is TGTGCCAGCAGTTTACCCGGTGGGGGGCTCCTTGAGCAGTTCTTC. It encodes CASSLPGGGLLEQFF.

The chain links TRBV6-5 to TRBJ1-2; D call uncertain. V gave up 3 bases and J gave up 3 bases, with 8 bases separating them. This CDR3 comprises 13 residues. CDR1 is MNHEY and CDR2 is SVGAGI in the germline V gene. The CDR3 here is CASSYTMHYGYTF. DNA of the CDR3: TGTGCCAGCAGTTATACCATGCACTATGGCTACACCTTC.

This clonotype occurred a few times. The chain recombines TRBV6-5 with TRBJ2-1, with D perhaps assigned TRBD1 or TRBD2 (6 bases each). Trimming removed 8 bases from V and 2 bases from J, with 13 bases in between. The CDR3 totals 14 residues. Germline-derived CDR1 and CDR2 are MNHEY and SVGAGI. CDR3 DNA: TGTGCCAGCGCCCCGGGGGCCGCCTACAATGAGCAGTTCTTC. This encodes CASAPGAAYNEQFF.

This clonotype was counted between two and nine times. The rearrangement links TRBV7-9 to TRBJ1-6; D is possibly TRBD1 (5 bases). This CDR3 has 14 residues. In germline, CDR1 is SEHNR, CDR2 FQNEAQ (reference sequence). The germline V and J ends were trimmed by 3 bases and 11 bases, with 14 bases remaining between them. The CDR3 DNA reads as TGTGCCAGCAGCTTTGGTACAGGTCAAACACCCCTCCACTTT. Amino acids: CASSFGTGQTPLHF.

This clonotype was counted at least ten times. The chain uses TRBV7-6 and TRBJ2-2, with D unresolved. The germline gives CDR1 SGHVS, CDR2 FNYEAQ. This CDR3 is built from 16 residues. The germline V and J ends were trimmed by 5 bases and 3 bases, with 16 bases remaining between them. The CDR3 sequence is CASSASDPAYTGELFF. In DNA form, the CDR3 reads TGTGCCAGCAGCGCCTCGGACCCGGCCTACACCGGGGAGCTGTTTTTT. Full variable domain (outside the CDR3, taken from reference TRBV7-6 and TRBJ2-2): GAGVSQSPRYKVTKRGQDVALRCDPISGHVSLYWYRQALGQGPEFLTYFNYEAQQDKSGLPNDRFSAERPEGSISTLTIQRTEQRDSAMYRCASSASDPAYTGELFFGEGSRLTVL.

This clonotype was found a few times. The gene calls are TRBV19 and TRBJ2-1; D unclear. The germline V gene encodes CDR1 LNHDA and CDR2 SQIVND (reference sequence). The CDR3 has 14 amino acids. With 3 bases removed from V and 6 bases from J, the gap between germline ends came to 12 bases. CDR3 loop: CASSMLERPNEQFF. Here the CDR3 DNA reads TGTGCCAGTAGTATGTTGGAACGGCCCAATGAGCAGTTCTTC.

The CDR3 loop is CASSHPTGGGGELFF. The DNA for the CDR3 is TGTGCCAGCAGTCATCCTACAGGCGGTGGGGGGGAGCTGTTTTTT. The chain has TRBV6-5 and TRBJ2-2; the D gene is possibly TRBD1 (5 bases). Trimming took off 5 bases at V and 8 bases at J, with 18 bases between the two ends. From germline, CDR1 is MNHEY and CDR2 SVGAGI. The CDR3 runs to 15 residues.

In its sample, this clonotype was seen a few times. The CDR3 bases are TGCGCCAGCAGCCAAGCGTCAGGAAGGAACACTGAAGCTTTCTTT. Its protein product is CASSQASGRNTEAFF. This chain links TRBV4-1 with TRBJ1-1; no clear D. Trimming took 1 base from V and 1 from J, leaving 10 bases between them. This CDR3 contains 15 residues. The germline V gene has CDR1 MGHRA and CDR2 YSYEKL.

This clonotype was picked up a small number of times. The V and J genes are TRBV29-1 and TRBJ2-1; maybe TRBD2 (5 bases). Trimming took 1 base from V and 12 from J, leaving 16 bases between them. CDR1 is SQVTM and CDR2 is ANQGSEA in the germline V gene. This CDR3 comprises 13 residues. As DNA, the CDR3 is TGCAGCGTTGAAGGTAGGGAGAGCCTGGGGCAGTTCTTC. Its translation is CSVEGRESLGQFF.

This clonotype was counted a few times. This chain joins TRBV7-2 and TRBJ1-2; D unclear. Germline loops: CDR1 SGHTA, CDR2 FQGNSA. V was pared by 4 bases and J by 4 bases, with 16 bases between. The CDR3 is 15 amino acids. In nucleotides, the CDR3 is TGTGCCAGCAGCTACCATGGACGGGATATCTATGGCTACACCTTC. Translation: CASSYHGRDIYGYTF.

This chain links TRBV28 with TRBJ2-3; a possible D gene is TRBD1 (6 bases). CDR1 and CDR2 from the germline V gene are MDHEN and SYDVKM. This CDR3 is 16 amino acids long. The V end was cut by 4 bases, the J end by 4 bases, with 18 bases between. The CDR3 is CASSSGTGWAADTQYF. CDR3 in DNA: TGTGCCAGCAGTTCCGGAACAGGGTGGGCCGCAGATACGCAGTATTTT.

This clonotype was seen once. The missing conserved phenylalanine or tryptophan at the end of this CDR3 makes a read error likely. V usage is TRBV4-2 and J usage is TRBJ2-1, with 14 bases that match TRBD2. CDR1 is LGHNA and CDR2 is YNFKEQ in the germline V gene. Trimming cost V 5 bases and J 9 bases; bases outside gene matches: 9. The CDR3 sequence is 16 residues long. The DNA for the CDR3 is TGTGCCAGCAGCTCCAGGACTAGCGGGGGGCCTAGTGAGCAGTTCTTG. Translation gives CASSSRTSGGPSEQFL.

This clonotype has a count of ten or more. The V gene is TRBV24-1, the J gene TRBJ1-5; D unresolved. The V end was cut by 6 bases, the J end by 4 bases, with 9 bases between. The germline V gene encodes CDR1 KGHDR and CDR2 SFDVKD. The CDR3 is made up of 13 amino acids. The CDR3 sequence: CATSRRENQPQHF. The CDR3 DNA follows: TGTGCCACCAGTCGCCGGGAGAATCAGCCCCAGCATTTT.

This clonotype showed up just a few times. The rearrangement links TRBV25-1 to TRBJ2-2; tentatively, D is TRBD1 (5 bases). V was pared by 6 bases and J by 4 bases, with 15 bases between. Germline-derived CDR1 and CDR2 are MGHDK and SYGVNS. The CDR3 has 15 residues. The CDR3 sequence is CASSKGVLLTGELFF. CDR3 DNA sequence: TGTGCCAGCAGCAAAGGGGTGCTACTCACCGGGGAGCTGTTTTTT.

Many counts were recorded for this clonotype. This chain connects TRBV12-3 or TRBV12-4 to TRBJ2-2; 8 positions match TRBD1. The ends lost 0 bases at V and 6 bases at J; junction bases unmatched: 6. The CDR3 sequence is 16 residues long. CDR3 sequence (DNA): TGTGCCAGCAGTTTAGCCGGACAGGGACAGCCCGGGGAGCTGTTTTTT. Translating gives CASSLAGQGQPGELFF.

This clonotype has just a few counts. The rearrangement links TRBV6-5 to TRBJ1-1, with 8 bases that match TRBD1. Germline CDR1 and CDR2: MNHEY and SVGAGI. The CDR3 extends over 15 amino acids. The ends lost 5 bases at V and 4 bases at J; junction bases unmatched: 9. The CDR3 is CASSNSGGGVTEAFF. CDR3 nucleotides: TGTGCCAGCAGTAATTCAGGGGGCGGGGTCACTGAAGCTTTCTTT.

This clonotype was recorded a few times. The V and J genes are TRBV7-2 and TRBJ2-3; 9 bases match TRBD2. CDR1 and CDR2 (germline): SGHTA, FQGNSA. CDR3 length: 14 residues. The ends lost 4 bases at V and 4 bases at J; junction bases unmatched: 3. The CDR3 here is CASSWASGADTQYF. CDR3 DNA: TGTGCCAGCAGCTGGGCTAGCGGGGCAGATACGCAGTATTTT.

The rearrangement joins TRBV30 to TRBJ2-1; the D call may be TRBD1 or TRBD2 (5 bases each). Germline-derived CDR1 and CDR2 are GTSNPN and SVGIG (reference sequence). Trimming cost V 3 bases and J 5 bases, with 14 bases left between them. The CDR3 consists of 14 residues. CDR3 loop: CAWSDLRGDNEQFF. CDR3 nucleotide sequence: TGTGCCTGGAGCGATTTGAGGGGTGACAATGAGCAGTTCTTC.